This T cell receptor (beta chain) comes out of a study of CD8+CD57+ T cells in acquired aplastic anemia. About the research overall: Sorted CD4+ and CD8+ cells yielded DNA averaging around 3.2 ug. CD4+ cell libraries from healthy donors averaged roughly 10 million reads. Study results and caveats: There were approximately 27 CD8+ CDR3 sequences that occurred in both patients and controls. Patients and healthy controls showed no significant CD8+ Simpson's diversity difference.

Both TCR beta VDJ combination and CDR3 sequence profiling were carried out. Genomic DNA was the template for this profiling. MiXCR, run by TCRdb on the reads, gives a single entry per CDR3 protein. The sample lists a few hundred thousand distinct CDR3 sequences, approximately 35% occurring once. V lost 4 bases to trimming and J lost 7 bases; unmatched junction nucleotides: 3. The CDR3 is 13 residues long. Germline V gives CDR1 SEHNR, CDR2 FQNEAQ (reference sequence). This clonotype appeared many times. Its antigen is undetermined. V is TRBV7-9 and J is TRBJ1-4, with 7 bases identical to TRBD1. Sequencing input: sorted CD4+, CD8+, or CD8+CD57+ T cells (not recorded which) from PBMCs. This TCR derives from a human donor in good health, serving as a control. DNA of the CDR3: TGTGCCAGCAGCTCCCCAGGGGGTGAAAAACTGTTTTTT. Amino acid sequence: CASSSPGGEKLFF. Combining the CDR3 with reference TRBV7-9 and TRBJ1-4 gives the whole variable domain DTGVSQNPRHKITKRGQNVTFRCDPISEHNRLYWYRQTLGQGPEFLTYFQNEAQLEKSRLLSDRFSAERPKGSFSTLEIQRTEQGDSAMYLCASSSPGGEKLFFGSGTQLSVL.